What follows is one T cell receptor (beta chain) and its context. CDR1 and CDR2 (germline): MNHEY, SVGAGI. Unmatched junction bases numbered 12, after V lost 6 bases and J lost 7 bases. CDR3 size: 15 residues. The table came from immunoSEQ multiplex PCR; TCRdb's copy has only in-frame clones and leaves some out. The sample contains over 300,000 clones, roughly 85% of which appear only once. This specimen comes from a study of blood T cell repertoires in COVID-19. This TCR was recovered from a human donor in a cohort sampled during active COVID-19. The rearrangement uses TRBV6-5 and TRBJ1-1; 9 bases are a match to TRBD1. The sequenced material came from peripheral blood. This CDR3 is CASSGTGTGWFEAFF. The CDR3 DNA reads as TGTGCCAGCAGCGGAACCGGGACAGGGTGGTTTGAAGCTTTCTTT.